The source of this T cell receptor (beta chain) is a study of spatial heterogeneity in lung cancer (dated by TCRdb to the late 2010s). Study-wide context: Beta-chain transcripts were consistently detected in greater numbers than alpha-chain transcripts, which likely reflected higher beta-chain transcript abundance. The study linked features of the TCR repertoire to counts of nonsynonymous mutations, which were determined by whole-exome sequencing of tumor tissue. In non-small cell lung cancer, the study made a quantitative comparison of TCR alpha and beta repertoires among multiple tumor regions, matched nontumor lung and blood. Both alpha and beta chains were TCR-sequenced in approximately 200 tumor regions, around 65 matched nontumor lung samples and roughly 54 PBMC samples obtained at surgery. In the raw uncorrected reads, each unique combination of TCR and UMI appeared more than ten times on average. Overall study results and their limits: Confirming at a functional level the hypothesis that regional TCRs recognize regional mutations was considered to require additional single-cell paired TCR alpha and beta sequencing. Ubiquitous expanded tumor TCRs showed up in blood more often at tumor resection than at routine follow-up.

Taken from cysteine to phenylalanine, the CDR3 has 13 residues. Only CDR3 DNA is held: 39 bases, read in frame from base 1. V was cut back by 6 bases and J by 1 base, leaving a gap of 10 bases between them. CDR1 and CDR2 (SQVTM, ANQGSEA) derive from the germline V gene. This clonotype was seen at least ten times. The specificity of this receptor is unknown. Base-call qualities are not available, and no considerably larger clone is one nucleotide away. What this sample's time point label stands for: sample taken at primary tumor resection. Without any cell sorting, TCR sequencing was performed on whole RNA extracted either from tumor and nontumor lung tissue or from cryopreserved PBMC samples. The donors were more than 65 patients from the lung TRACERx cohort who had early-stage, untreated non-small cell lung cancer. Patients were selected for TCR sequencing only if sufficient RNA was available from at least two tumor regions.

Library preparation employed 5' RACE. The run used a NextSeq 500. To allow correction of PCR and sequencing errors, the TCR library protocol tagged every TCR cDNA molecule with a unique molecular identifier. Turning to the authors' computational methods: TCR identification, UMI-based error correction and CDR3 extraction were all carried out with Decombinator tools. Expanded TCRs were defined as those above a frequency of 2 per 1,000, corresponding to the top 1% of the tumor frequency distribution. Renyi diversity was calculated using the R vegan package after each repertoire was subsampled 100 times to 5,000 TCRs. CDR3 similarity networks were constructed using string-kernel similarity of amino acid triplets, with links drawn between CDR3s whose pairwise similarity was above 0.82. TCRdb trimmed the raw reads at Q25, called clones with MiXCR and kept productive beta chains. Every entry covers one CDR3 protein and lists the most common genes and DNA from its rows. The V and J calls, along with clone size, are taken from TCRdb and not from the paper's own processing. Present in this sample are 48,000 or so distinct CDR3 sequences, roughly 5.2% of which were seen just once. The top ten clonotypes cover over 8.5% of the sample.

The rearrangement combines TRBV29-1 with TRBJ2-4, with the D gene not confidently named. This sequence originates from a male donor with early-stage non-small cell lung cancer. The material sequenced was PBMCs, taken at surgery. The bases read TGCAGCGTCTCCGCTGGGGCCAAAAACATTCAGTACTTC. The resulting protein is CSVSAGAKNIQYF.